Detailed here is one TCR beta chain. No antigen is known for it. TCRdb reanalysed the 5' RACE reads using MiXCR and keeps one entry per CDR3 protein. Of about 140,000 distinct CDR3 sequences detected, 7% to 9% appear once; the ten largest clones hold 7.3%. The source of the sample is a study of CD8 T cells in ankylosing spondylitis. The CDR3 loop spans 16 amino acids. Trimming cost V 6 bases and J 0 bases, with 18 bases left between them. Germline V lookup: CDR1 SGHRS, CDR2 YFSETQ. Overall study results and limits: Disease-linked clones bore a CD8+ phenotype and were relatively rare in peripheral blood. Typical of ankylosing spondylitis blood, it appeared, was a TCR beta motif of seven to nine highly homologous variants. In reactive arthritis synovial fluid and blood, some motif variants had been reported before.

Sequencing was performed on synovial fluid, either unsorted or a sorted T cell fraction (not recorded which). V usage is TRBV5-1 and J usage is TRBJ1-1, with a possible D match to TRBD1 (5 bases). The clonotype was recovered from a male donor with ankylosing spondylitis. The CDR3 here is CASTRGGVGVNTEAFF. CDR3 sequence (DNA): TGCGCCAGCACGCGGGGGGGAGTCGGGGTGAACACTGAAGCTTTCTTT.